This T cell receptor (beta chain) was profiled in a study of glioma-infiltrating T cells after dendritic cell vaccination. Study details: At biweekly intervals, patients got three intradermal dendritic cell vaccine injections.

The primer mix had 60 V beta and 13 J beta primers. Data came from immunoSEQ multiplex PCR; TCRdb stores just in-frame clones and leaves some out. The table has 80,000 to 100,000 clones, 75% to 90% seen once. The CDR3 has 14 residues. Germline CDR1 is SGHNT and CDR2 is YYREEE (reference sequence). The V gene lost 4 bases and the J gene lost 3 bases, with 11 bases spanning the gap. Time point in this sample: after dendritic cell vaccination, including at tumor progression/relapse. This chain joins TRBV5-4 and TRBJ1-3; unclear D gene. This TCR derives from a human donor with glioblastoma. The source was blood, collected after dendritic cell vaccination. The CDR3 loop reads CASSPRQVGNTIYF. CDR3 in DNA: TGTGCCAGCAGCCCCCGTCAGGTTGGAAACACCATATATTTT.